What follows are 3 T cell receptor beta chains derived from one specimen sequenced in a study of human T cells and chemical hapten exposure. TCRdb passed the RACE reads through MiXCR, listing each CDR3 protein once. The sample holds under 100,000 distinct CDR3 sequences; over 9.5% are singletons and the top ten take more than 3%. This sample's time point: patch test 2, 6 weeks after DPC sensitization. Specified treatment: therapeutic diphenylcyclopropenone sensitization with weekly scalp DPC. This specimen was whole blood, taken in connection with sensitization to the hapten diphenylcyclopropenone (DPC). The source of these receptors is a woman aged 40 to 50 with alopecia areata. Some clones in this sample may be carry-over from other donors' samples.

The genes are TRBV4-2 and TRBJ1-1; 7 positions match TRBD1. The CDR3 loop spans 14 amino acids. V shed 4 bases and J 10 bases; nucleotides not matched to a gene: 12. Germline CDR1 reads LGHNA; CDR2 reads YNFKEQ. The CDR3 spells CASSPTGPGAVAFF. The DNA of the CDR3 is TGTGCCAGCAGCCCGACAGGGCCGGGTGCGGTAGCTTTCTTT.

Ten or more counts support this clonotype. J is TRBJ1-6 and V is TRBV4-2, with 12 bases lining up with TRBD1. Germline V CDR1 and CDR2: LGHNA, YNFKEQ. Unmatched junction bases numbered 9, after V lost 5 bases and J lost 10 bases. CDR3 length: 16 residues. CDR3 nucleotide sequence: TGTGCCAGCAGCATACGGGACAGGGGGCTGGGGTCACCCCTCCACTTT. Translated: CASSIRDRGLGSPLHF.

V and J are TRBV20-1 and TRBJ2-1, with a weak D call TRBD2 (6 bases). The CDR3 is 16 residues long. Deletions cut 1 base from V and 0 bases from J, with 13 bases between. CDR1 and CDR2 (germline): DFQATT, SNEGSKA (reference sequence). CDR3 region: CSARGALAFSYNEQFF. The CDR3 DNA follows: TGCAGTGCTAGAGGCGCACTAGCCTTCTCCTACAATGAGCAGTTCTTC.